The clone carrying this T cell receptor (beta chain) was detected ten times or more. This sample was included in a study of low-dose radiotherapy and immunotherapy resistance in tumors. Time point defined: before trial treatment. The donors, trial participants, received nivolumab, ipilimumab, aspirin, low-dose cyclophosphamide and low-dose radiotherapy. A constant-region primer paired with the V-primer adapter amplified TCRs over approximately 18 PCR cycles. Through in vitro transcription, the mRNA that had been isolated was amplified. Via MiXCR, TCRdb re-called the reads, giving one row per CDR3 protein. The sample has roughly 46,000 distinct CDR3 sequences, roughly 12% seen once. This receptor was identified in a female donor with ovarian cancer. This specimen was PBMCs, taken before treatment.

CDR3 in amino acids: CASSPGRDRGEQYF. Written as DNA, the CDR3 is TGCGCCAGCAGTCCCGGACGGGACCGGGGCGAGCAGTACTTC. The chain recombines TRBV5-1 with TRBJ2-7; D tentatively fits TRBD1 or TRBD2 (5 bases each). Trimming pared 5 bases from V and 6 bases from J, leaving 18 bases between. The CDR3 is 14 residues long. Germline lookup yields CDR1 SGHRS and CDR2 YFSETQ.